Each of the 2 T cell receptor beta chains below was sequenced from the same sample in a study of T cell responses to AZD1222 COVID-19 vaccine (dated by TCRdb to the early 2020s). Taken with the paper, the label for time point translates to: baseline before first vaccination. The library was made by the immunoSEQ multiplex PCR assay. TCRdb provides this immuneACCESS table in a form limited to in-frame rearrangements. Some clones are lacking; in checked studies, under half of them reflect an unresolved V gene, and why the rest are absent is not known. The sample contains 100,000 to 150,000 clones, over 75% of them found a single time. The top ten clones comprise about 5% of the sample. The material sequenced was peripheral blood, taken on day 0 of AZD1222 vaccination. All receptors come from an adult in good health.

This chain connects TRBV19 to TRBJ1-1; TRBD1 is a possible D gene (5 bases). This CDR3 spans 17 amino acids. The germline V gene encodes CDR1 LNHDA and CDR2 SQIVND (reference sequence). The V and J ends lost 2 bases and 0 bases respectively, with 16 bases between them. The CDR3, as DNA: TGTGCCAGTAGTATATTTTCAGGGCCGACCTTGAACACTGAAGCTTTCTTT. Translated, it gives CASSIFSGPTLNTEAFF.

The chain joins TRBV6-2 or TRBV6-3 to TRBJ1-2; no firm D call. CDR1 and CDR2 (germline): MNHEY, SVGEGT. The length of the CDR3 is 14 residues. V lost 2 bases and J lost 5, with 12 bases in between. The CDR3 region has the DNA TGTGCCAGCAGTTACGACGGCCTCCCTTATGGCTACACCTTC. Protein product: CASSYDGLPYGYTF.